This T cell receptor beta chain was sequenced in a study of early T cells in non-severe SARS-CoV-2 infection. Study details: The input, bulk RNA from unsorted whole blood, was sequenced, and chains were unpaired. Study-level points and caveats: VDJdb matching favored anti-spike CD8 responses, missing private and CD4 specificities.

A word on this clonotype: Its target is not known.

The protocol attached unique molecular identifiers to individual cDNA molecules. Each CDR3 protein is one row after TCRdb ran MiXCR on the 5' RACE reads. The sample gives over 35,000 distinct CDR3 sequences, roughly 10% of which show up once; about 9.5% is in the top ten. The TCR comes from an adult who was a healthcare worker with PCR-confirmed SARS-CoV-2 infection or an uninfected control (not recorded which). The sample taken for sequencing was whole blood.

CDR3 coding DNA: TGTGCCAGCAGTTCCACGGGACAGGGGGCACAGCCCCAGCATTTT. It translates to CASSSTGQGAQPQHF. The chain links TRBV7-2 to TRBJ1-5; 12 bases match TRBD1. Germline CDR1 reads SGHTA; CDR2 reads FQGNSA. With V trimmed by 6 bases and J by 7 bases, 7 bases remained unmatched. This CDR3 spans 15 amino acids.